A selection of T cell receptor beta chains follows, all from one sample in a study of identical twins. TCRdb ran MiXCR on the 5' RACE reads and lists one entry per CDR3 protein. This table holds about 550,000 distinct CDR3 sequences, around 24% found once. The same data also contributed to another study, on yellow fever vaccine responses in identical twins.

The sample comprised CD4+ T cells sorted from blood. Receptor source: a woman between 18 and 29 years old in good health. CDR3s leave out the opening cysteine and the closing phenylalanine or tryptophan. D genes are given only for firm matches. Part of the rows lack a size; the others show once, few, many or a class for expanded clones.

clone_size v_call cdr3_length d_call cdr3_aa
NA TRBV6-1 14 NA ASSRSGGESNQPQH
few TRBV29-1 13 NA SVERVTSPGREQF
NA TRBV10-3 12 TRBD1 AIRGARGGNEQY
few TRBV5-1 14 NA ASSRQVIGRTDTQY
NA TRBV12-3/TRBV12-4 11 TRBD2 ASSPVGGNEQY
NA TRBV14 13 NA ASSPQSGSTDTQY
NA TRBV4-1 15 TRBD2 ASSQGGLAGRVNEQF
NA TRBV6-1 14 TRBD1 ASKPSGTGWTDTQY
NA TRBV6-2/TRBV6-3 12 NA ASSKSRSAYEQY
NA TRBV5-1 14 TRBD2 ASSSRAGGPTDTQY
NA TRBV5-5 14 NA ASSLPHPTNTGELF
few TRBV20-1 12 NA SAPAGLRTDTQY
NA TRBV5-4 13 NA ASGLQGSSYNEQF
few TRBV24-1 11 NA ATSSRGSQPQH
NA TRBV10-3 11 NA AIGSGHTDTQY
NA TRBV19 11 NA ASSIDPAYKAF
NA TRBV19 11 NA ATLTGRTGELF
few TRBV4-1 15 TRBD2 ASSQDSSGGRTGELF
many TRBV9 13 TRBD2 ASSVGGNSYNEQF
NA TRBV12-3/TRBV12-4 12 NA ASSFRVMAGELF
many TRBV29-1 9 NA SVDNTHEQF
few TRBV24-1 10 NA ATSDQFGELF
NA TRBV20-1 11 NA SARGTGWDTQY
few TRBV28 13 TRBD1 ASAGQAIAKNIQY
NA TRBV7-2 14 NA ASSLGGLWNTGELF
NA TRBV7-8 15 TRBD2 ASSLARAGGSYNEQF
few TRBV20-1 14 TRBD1 SAPSRHRGLNTEAF
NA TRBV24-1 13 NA ATSDRFQTRGEQF
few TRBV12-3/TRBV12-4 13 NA ASSTRRPGGETQY
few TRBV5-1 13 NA ASSSGHTTNEKLF
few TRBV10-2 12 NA ASSEFNAADTQY
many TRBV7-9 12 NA ASSLGVGNQPQH
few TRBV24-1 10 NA ATNDNSNEQF
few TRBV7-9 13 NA ASSPRDLLPDEQY
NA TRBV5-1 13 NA ASSLAFRGSAEQF
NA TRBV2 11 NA ASSIPLNTEAF
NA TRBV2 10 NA AKGGRNTEAF
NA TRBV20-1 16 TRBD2 SARGGTSGGPAYNEQF
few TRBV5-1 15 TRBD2 ASSATSGGTTGNEQF
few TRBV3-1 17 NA ASSQDGLRLETLGDTQY
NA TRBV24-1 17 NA ATSDPPGVGVKYTDTQY
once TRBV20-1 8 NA SASVHTQY
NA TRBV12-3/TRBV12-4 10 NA ASSPVRETQY
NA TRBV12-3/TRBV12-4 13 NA ASSLHPPGTGELF
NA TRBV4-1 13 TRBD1 ANSDRGRLCQPQH
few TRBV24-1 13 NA ATSDPPTCPTEAF
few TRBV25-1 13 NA ASSDTGSSYNEQF
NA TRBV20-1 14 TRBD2 SARDMRGNLRDTQY
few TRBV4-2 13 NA ASSQPDGQTYEQY
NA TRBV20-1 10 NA SARDESEKLF
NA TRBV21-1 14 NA ASSRQVRSGANVLT
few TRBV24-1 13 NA ATSGRESSYNEQF
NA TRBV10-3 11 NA AIRQRNVSEQY